The sequence of this T cell receptor beta chain was determined in a study of cytomegalovirus exposure and HLA in healthy donors. Findings and limits, study-wide: Later work found most CMV-associated TCR beta chains apparently HLA-restricted. Sequencing probably produced one cluster of sequence variants that were highly shared. Later on, an analysis tied 15,000 to 20,000 TCR beta sequences to HLA alleles at 0.05 false discovery rate.

Vbeta (60) and Jbeta (13) primers were used in the PCR. Profiled with immunoSEQ multiplex PCR; TCRdb holds only in-frame clones, not every one. Counted here are roughly 110,000 clones, around 77% occurring once; the ten biggest clones make up roughly 5.9%. The V segment lost 3 bases and the J segment 2 bases; nucleotides outside the gene matches: 7. CDR3 length equals 17 residues. Germline-derived CDR1 and CDR2 are SNHLY and FYNNEI. Regarding this clone: The target antigen is unknown.

Sequencing used PBMCs. The sequence came from a woman aged 25 to 39 in good health and CMV-seropositive. The genes are TRBV2 and TRBJ2-2; 9 bases map to TRBD2. The CDR3 reads CASSEFLAGINTGELFF. The CDR3, as DNA: TGTGCCAGCAGTGAGTTCCTAGCGGGGATCAACACCGGGGAGCTGTTTTTT.